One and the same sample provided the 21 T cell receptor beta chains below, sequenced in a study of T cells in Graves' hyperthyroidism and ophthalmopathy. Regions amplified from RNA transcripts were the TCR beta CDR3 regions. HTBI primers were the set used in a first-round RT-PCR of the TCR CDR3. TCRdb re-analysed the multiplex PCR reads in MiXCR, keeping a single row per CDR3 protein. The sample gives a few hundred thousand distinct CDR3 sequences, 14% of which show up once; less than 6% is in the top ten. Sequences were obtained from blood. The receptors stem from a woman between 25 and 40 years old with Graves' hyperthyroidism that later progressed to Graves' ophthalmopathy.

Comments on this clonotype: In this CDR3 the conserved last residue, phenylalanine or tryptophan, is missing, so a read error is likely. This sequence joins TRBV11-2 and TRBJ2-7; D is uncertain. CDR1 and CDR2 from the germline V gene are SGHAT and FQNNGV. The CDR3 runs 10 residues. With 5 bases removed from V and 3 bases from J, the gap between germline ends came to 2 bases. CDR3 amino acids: CASSHYEQYL. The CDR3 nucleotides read TGTGCCAGCAGCCACTACGAGCAGTACCTC.

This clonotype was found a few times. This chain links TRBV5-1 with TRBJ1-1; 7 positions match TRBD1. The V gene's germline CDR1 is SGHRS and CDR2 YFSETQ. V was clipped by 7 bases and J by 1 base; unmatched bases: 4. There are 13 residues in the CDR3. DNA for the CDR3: TGCGCCAGCGGGAGGGGGCAGAACACTGAAGCTTTCTTT. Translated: CASGRGQNTEAFF.

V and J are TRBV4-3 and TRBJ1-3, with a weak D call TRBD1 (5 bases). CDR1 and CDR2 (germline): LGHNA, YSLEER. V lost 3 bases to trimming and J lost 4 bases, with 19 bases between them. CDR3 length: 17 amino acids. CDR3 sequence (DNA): TGCGCCAGCAGCCACGACAGCCTCGGCAGCATAGGAAACACCATATATTTT. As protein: CASSHDSLGSIGNTIYF.

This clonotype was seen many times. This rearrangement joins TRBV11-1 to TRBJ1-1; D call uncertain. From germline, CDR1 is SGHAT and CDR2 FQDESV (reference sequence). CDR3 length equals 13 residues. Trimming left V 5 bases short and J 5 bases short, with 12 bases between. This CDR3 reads CASSPSEITEAFF. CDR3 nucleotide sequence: TGTGCCAGCAGCCCCAGCGAAATTACTGAAGCTTTCTTT.

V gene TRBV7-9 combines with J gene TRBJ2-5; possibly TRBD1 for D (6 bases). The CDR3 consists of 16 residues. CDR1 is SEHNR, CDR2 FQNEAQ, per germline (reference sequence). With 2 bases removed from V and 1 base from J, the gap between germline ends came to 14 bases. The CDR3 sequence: CASSLSLEDSQETQYF. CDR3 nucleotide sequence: TGTGCCAGCAGCTTAAGTTTGGAGGACAGCCAAGAGACCCAGTACTTC.

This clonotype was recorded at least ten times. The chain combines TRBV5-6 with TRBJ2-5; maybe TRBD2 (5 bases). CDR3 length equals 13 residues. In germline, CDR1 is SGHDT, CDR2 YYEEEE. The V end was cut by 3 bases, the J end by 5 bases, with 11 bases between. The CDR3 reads CASSSGPGETQYF. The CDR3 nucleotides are TGTGCCAGCAGCTCCGGACCGGGGGAGACCCAGTACTTC.

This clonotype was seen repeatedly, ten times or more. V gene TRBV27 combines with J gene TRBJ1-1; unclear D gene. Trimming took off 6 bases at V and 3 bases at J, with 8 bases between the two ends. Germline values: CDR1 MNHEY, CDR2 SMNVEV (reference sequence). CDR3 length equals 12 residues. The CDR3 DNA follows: TGTGCCAGCAGGGGTAAGGACACTGAAGCTTTCTTT. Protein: CASRGKDTEAFF.

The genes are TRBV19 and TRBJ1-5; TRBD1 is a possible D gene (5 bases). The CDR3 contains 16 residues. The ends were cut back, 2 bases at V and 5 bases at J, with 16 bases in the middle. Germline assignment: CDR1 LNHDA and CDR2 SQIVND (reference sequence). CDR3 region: CASSITGALGDQPQHF. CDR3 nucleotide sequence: TGTGCCAGTAGTATAACGGGCGCCCTGGGGGATCAGCCCCAGCATTTT.

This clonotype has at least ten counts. The CDR3 region is CAISDLTSVAYEQYF. CDR3 bases: TGTGCCATCAGTGATTTGACTAGCGTAGCCTACGAGCAGTACTTC. The chain combines TRBV10-3 with TRBJ2-7; the match to TRBD2 covers 8 bases. The CDR3 runs to 15 residues. Germline V gene lookup returns CDR1 ENHRY and CDR2 SYGVKD. V was pared by 3 bases and J by 2 bases, with 6 bases of the junction left unmatched.

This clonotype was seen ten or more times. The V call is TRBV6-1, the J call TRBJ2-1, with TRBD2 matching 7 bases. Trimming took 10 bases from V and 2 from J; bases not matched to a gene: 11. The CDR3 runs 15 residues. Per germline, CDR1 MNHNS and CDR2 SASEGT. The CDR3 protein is CATSGTYGPYNEQFF. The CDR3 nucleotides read TGTGCCACCAGCGGGACTTACGGCCCCTACAATGAGCAGTTCTTC.

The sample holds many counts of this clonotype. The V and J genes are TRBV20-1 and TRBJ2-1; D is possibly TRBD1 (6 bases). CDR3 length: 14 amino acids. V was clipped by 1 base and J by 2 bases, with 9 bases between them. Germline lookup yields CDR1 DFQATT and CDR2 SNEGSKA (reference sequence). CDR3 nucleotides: TGCAGTGCTAGAGGGCCAGGGGCCTACAATGAGCAGTTCTTC. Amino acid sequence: CSARGPGAYNEQFF.

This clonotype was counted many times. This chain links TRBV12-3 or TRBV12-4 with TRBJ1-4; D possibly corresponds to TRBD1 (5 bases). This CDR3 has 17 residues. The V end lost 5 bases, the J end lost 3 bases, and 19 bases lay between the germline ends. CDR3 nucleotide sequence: TGTGCCAGCAGTCGGCACGAACAGGTATTTCCTAATGAAAAACTGTTTTTT. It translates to CASSRHEQVFPNEKLFF.

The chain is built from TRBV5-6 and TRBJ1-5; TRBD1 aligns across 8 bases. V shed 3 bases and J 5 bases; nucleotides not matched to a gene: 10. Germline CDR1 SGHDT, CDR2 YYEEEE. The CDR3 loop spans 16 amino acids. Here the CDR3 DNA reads TGTGCCAGCAGCTATCTGGACAGGGATACAGATCAGCCCCAGCATTTT. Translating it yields CASSYLDRDTDQPQHF.

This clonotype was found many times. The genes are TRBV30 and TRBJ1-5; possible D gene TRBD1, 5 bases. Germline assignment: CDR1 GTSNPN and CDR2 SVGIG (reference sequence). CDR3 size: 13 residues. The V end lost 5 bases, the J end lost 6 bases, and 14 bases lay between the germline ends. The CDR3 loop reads CAWGGGSAQPQHF. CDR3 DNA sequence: TGTGCCTGGGGGGGAGGGTCGGCTCAGCCCCAGCATTTT.

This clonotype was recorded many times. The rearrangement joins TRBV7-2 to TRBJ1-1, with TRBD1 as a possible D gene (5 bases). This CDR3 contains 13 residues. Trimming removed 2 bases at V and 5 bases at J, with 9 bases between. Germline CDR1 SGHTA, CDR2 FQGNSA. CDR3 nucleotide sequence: TGTGCCAGCAGCTTACCAGGGTATACTGAAGCTTTCTTT. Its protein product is CASSLPGYTEAFF. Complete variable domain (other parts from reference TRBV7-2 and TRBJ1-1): GAGVSQSPSNKVTEKGKDVELRCDPISGHTALYWYRQSLGQGLEFLIYFQGNSAPDKSGLPSDRFSAERTGGSVSTLTIQRTQQEDSAVYLCASSLPGYTEAFFGQGTRLTVV.

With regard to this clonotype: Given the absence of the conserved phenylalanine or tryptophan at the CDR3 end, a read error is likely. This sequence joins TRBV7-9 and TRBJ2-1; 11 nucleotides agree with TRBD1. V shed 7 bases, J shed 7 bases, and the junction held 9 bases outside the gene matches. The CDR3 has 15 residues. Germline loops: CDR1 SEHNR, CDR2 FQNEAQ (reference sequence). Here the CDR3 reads CASTSRGQGVNEQFY. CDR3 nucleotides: TGTGCCAGCACTTCTAGGGGACAGGGGGTAAATGAGCAGTTCTAC.

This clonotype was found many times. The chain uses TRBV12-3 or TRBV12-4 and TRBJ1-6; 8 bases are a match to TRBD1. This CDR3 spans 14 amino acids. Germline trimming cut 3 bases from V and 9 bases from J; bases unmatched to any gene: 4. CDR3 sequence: CASSFGTGFSPLHF. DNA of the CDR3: TGTGCCAGCAGTTTTGGGACAGGCTTTTCACCCCTCCACTTT.

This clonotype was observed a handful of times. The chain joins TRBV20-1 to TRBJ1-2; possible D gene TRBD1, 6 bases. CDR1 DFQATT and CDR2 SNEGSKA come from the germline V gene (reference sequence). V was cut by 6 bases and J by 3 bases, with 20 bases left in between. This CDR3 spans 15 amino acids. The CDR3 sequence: CSAGGPQVQDYGYTF. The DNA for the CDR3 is TGCAGTGCAGGGGGACCACAGGTACAAGACTATGGCTACACCTTC.

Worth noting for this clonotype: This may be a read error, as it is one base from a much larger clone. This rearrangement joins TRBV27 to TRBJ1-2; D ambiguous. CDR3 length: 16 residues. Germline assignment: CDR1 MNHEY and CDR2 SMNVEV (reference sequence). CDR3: CASRTSRLTGNYGYAF. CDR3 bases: TGTGCCAGCAGAACAAGCAGGCTTACGGGCAACTATGGCTACGCCTTC.

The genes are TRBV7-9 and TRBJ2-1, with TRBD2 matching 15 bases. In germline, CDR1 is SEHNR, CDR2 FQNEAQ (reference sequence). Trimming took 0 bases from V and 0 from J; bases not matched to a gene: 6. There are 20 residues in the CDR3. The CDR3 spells CASSLARGLAGGSSYNEQFF. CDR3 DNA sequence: TGTGCCAGCAGCTTAGCTAGGGGACTAGCGGGAGGAAGCTCCTACAATGAGCAGTTCTTC. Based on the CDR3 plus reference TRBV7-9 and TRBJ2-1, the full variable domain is DTGVSQNPRHKITKRGQNVTFRCDPISEHNRLYWYRQTLGQGPEFLTYFQNEAQLEKSRLLSDRFSAERPKGSFSTLEIQRTEQGDSAMYLCASSLARGLAGGSSYNEQFFGPGTRLTVL.

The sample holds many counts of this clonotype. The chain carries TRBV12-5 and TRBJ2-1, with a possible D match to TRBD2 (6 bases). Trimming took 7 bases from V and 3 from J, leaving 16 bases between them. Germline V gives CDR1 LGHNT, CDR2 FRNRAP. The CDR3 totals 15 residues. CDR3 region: CASDPSGEVYNEQFF. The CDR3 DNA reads TGTGCTAGTGATCCCTCTGGGGAGGTCTACAATGAGCAGTTCTTC.